The rows below give T cell receptor beta chains drawn from one sample of a study of cytomegalovirus exposure and HLA in healthy donors. Sequencing was performed with immunoSEQ multiplex PCR; in TCRdb, only in-frame clones are kept and a portion is missing. The table records about 91,000 clones, just under 90% of them present only once. Sequenced material: PBMCs. The source is a man younger than 35 in good health and CMV-seronegative. Both conserved end residues are part of each CDR3. Fields, in order: CDR3 protein, CDR3 DNA, D gene, clone size, J gene, V gene. D genes are given only for firm matches. Not all rows give a size; the values are once, few, many and, for expanded clones, a class.

CDR3: CASSLLPAGDHSPLHF; DNA: TGTGCCAGCAGTTTACTCCCGGCAGGGGATCATTCACCCCTCCACTTT; D: .; size: .; J: TRBJ1-6; V: TRBV27
CDR3: CASSLRVLAGALNEQFF; DNA: TGTGCCAGCAGCTTGCGGGTACTAGCGGGAGCCTTAAATGAGCAGTTCTTC; D: TRBD2; size: .; J: TRBJ2-1; V: TRBV7-2
CDR3: CASSIPGLGAYNEQFF; DNA: TGTGCCAGTAGTATACCCGGGTTAGGCGCCTACAATGAGCAGTTCTTC; D: .; size: .; J: TRBJ2-1; V: TRBV19
CDR3: CASSLIGQGSGELFF; DNA: TGTGCCAGCAGTTTAATAGGACAGGGGTCCGGGGAGCTGTTTTTT; D: TRBD1; size: .; J: TRBJ2-2; V: TRBV28
CDR3: CASSKRMNRGWGTQETQYF; DNA: TGTGCCAGCAGCAAACGGATGAACAGGGGTTGGGGTACTCAAGAGACCCAGTACTTC; D: TRBD1; size: .; J: TRBJ2-5; V: TRBV7-2
CDR3: CASSLVSGQTNYGYTF; DNA: TGTGCCAGCAGCTTAGTATCGGGACAAACTAACTATGGCTACACCTTC; D: .; size: .; J: TRBJ1-2; V: TRBV7-2
CDR3: CAISVLGEEGSNEQFF; DNA: TGTGCCATCAGTGTCCTGGGGGAGGAGGGGTCCAATGAGCAGTTCTTC; D: .; size: .; J: TRBJ2-1; V: TRBV10-3
CDR3: CASSLTPARYSNQPQHF; DNA: TGTGCCAGCAGCTTAACCCCCGCACGGTATAGCAATCAGCCCCAGCATTTT; D: .; size: .; J: TRBJ1-5; V: TRBV7-2
CDR3: CASTRSSYEQYF; DNA: TGTGCCAGCACCCGGAGCTCCTACGAGCAGTACTTC; D: .; size: .; J: TRBJ2-7; V: TRBV28
CDR3: CASSQDRDRGGTNEKLFF; DNA: TGCGCCAGCAGCCAAGATAGGGACAGGGGGGGGACTAATGAAAAACTGTTTTTT; D: TRBD1; size: .; J: TRBJ1-4; V: TRBV4-1
CDR3: CASRKLAGGSKNIQYF; DNA: TGTGCCAGCAGAAAGTTAGCGGGAGGCAGCAAAAACATTCAGTACTTC; D: TRBD2; size: .; J: TRBJ2-4; V: TRBV2
CDR3: CASQGTSTYEQYF; DNA: TGTGCGAGCCAAGGGACATCTACCTACGAGCAGTACTTC; D: .; size: .; J: TRBJ2-7; V: TRBV28
CDR3: CASSHRGLGYGYTF; DNA: TGTGCCAGCAGCCATCGCGGGTTGGGGTATGGCTACACCTTC; D: .; size: .; J: TRBJ1-2; V: TRBV5-8
CDR3: CAISEFTGDTEAFF; DNA: TGTGCCATCAGTGAGTTTACAGGGGACACTGAAGCTTTCTTT; D: TRBD1; size: .; J: TRBJ1-1; V: TRBV10-3
CDR3: CASSLRGENIQYF; DNA: TGTGCCAGCAGCTTAAGAGGCGAAAACATTCAGTACTTC; D: .; size: .; J: TRBJ2-4; V: TRBV7-2
CDR3: CASSPHSGRAGTKNIQYF; DNA: TGTGCCAGCAGTCCCCATAGCGGGAGGGCCGGGACCAAAAACATTCAGTACTTC; D: TRBD2; size: once; J: TRBJ2-4; V: TRBV27
CDR3: CASSPWDSLNYGYTF; DNA: TGTGCCAGCTCACCCTGGGACTCTCTTAACTATGGCTACACCTTC; D: .; size: .; J: TRBJ1-2; V: TRBV18
CDR3: CASSLGSQGETQYF; DNA: TGTGCCAGCAGCTTAGGTTCCCAGGGAGAGACCCAGTACTTC; D: .; size: .; J: TRBJ2-5; V: TRBV7-2
CDR3: CASRGSVGDQPQHF; DNA: TGTGCCAGCAGAGGCAGTGTAGGGGATCAGCCCCAGCATTTT; D: .; size: .; J: TRBJ1-5; V: TRBV6-1
CDR3: CSANLNGYTF; DNA: TGCAGTGCTAATCTTAATGGCTACACCTTC; D: .; size: .; J: TRBJ1-2; V: TRBV20-1
CDR3: CASSLTPGYTGELFF; DNA: TGCGCCAGCAGCTTGACGCCGGGATACACCGGGGAGCTGTTTTTT; D: .; size: .; J: TRBJ2-2; V: TRBV5-1
CDR3: CASSYGTGTYSPLHF; DNA: TGTGCCAGCAGTTACGGGACAGGGACCTATTCACCCCTCCACTTT; D: TRBD1; size: .; J: TRBJ1-6; V: TRBV6-6
CDR3: CASSLIPGIGSEAFF; DNA: TGTGCCAGCAGCTTAATCCCAGGGATCGGGTCTGAAGCTTTCTTT; D: .; size: .; J: TRBJ1-1; V: TRBV7-3
CDR3: CASSSLRREKLFF; DNA: TGTGCCAGCAGTTCCCTCAGGAGGGAAAAACTGTTTTTT; D: .; size: few; J: TRBJ1-4; V: TRBV7-9
CDR3: CASRPAEGPNQPQHF; DNA: TGTGCCAGCAGGCCGGCGGAGGGCCCAAATCAGCCCCAGCATTTT; D: .; size: .; J: TRBJ1-5; V: TRBV6-5
CDR3: CATSREQGGPEAFF; DNA: TGTGCCACCAGCAGGGAACAGGGTGGGCCCGAAGCTTTCTTT; D: .; size: .; J: TRBJ1-1; V: TRBV15
CDR3: CASSPGGQGTLSPLHF; DNA: TGTGCCAGCTCACCAGGGGGACAGGGCACTTTGTCACCCCTCCACTTT; D: TRBD1; size: .; J: TRBJ1-6; V: TRBV18
CDR3: CASSPLGRGDEQYF; DNA: TGTGCCAGCAGTCCCCTGGGGCGAGGAGACGAGCAGTACTTC; D: .; size: few; J: TRBJ2-7; V: TRBV7-2
CDR3: CSVGTGGRSEQFF; DNA: TGCAGCGTGGGGACAGGGGGACGGAGTGAGCAGTTCTTC; D: TRBD1; size: .; J: TRBJ2-1; V: TRBV29-1
CDR3: CASSLEQQGPNTF; DNA: TGCGCCAGCAGCTTGGAACAACAGGGACCCAACACCTTC; D: .; size: .; J: TRBJ1-2; V: TRBV5-1
CDR3: CAGGTGGSGANVLTF; DNA: TGTGCCGGAGGGACAGGGGGCAGTGGGGCCAACGTCCTGACTTTC; D: TRBD1; size: .; J: TRBJ2-6; V: TRBV2
CDR3: CASSPNPGFRGRTGELFF; DNA: TGTGCCAGCAGCCCAAATCCTGGGTTCCGGGGTAGGACCGGGGAGCTGTTTTTT; D: .; size: .; J: TRBJ2-2; V: TRBV7-3
CDR3: CATSGSCYGYTF; DNA: TGCGCCACCTCAGGGTCTTGCTATGGCTACACCTTC; D: .; size: .; J: TRBJ1-2; V: TRBV5-1
CDR3: CASSGTNTGELFF; DNA: TGTGCCAGCAGCGGGACGAACACCGGGGAGCTGTTTTTT; D: .; size: .; J: TRBJ2-2; V: TRBV6-5
CDR3: CASSPPSGGELFF; DNA: TGCGCCAGCAGCCCACCCTCGGGCGGGGAGCTGTTTTTT; D: .; size: .; J: TRBJ2-2; V: TRBV4-3
CDR3: CASSVTETGELFF; DNA: TGTGCCAGCAGCGTCACCGAGACCGGGGAGCTGTTTTTT; D: .; size: few; J: TRBJ2-2; V: TRBV7-3
CDR3: CASSWTGTGGGGNTIYF; DNA: TGCGCCAGCAGTTGGACCGGGACAGGGGGTGGTGGAAACACCATATATTTT; D: TRBD1; size: .; J: TRBJ1-3; V: TRBV5-1
CDR3: CASSLGGVEKLFF; DNA: TGTGCCAGCAGCTTAGGGGGCGTTGAAAAACTGTTTTTT; D: .; size: .; J: TRBJ1-4; V: TRBV7-8
CDR3: CASSEETPGGNSGANVLTF; DNA: TGTGCCAGCAGTGAAGAGACGCCAGGGGGGAACTCTGGGGCCAACGTCCTGACTTTC; D: .; size: .; J: TRBJ2-6; V: TRBV6-1
CDR3: CASSARGNQETQYF; DNA: TGTGCCAGCAGCGCCAGGGGGAACCAAGAGACCCAGTACTTC; D: TRBD1; size: .; J: TRBJ2-5; V: TRBV7-9
CDR3: CASTDTASGANVLTF; DNA: TGTGCCAGTACAGATACAGCCTCTGGGGCCAACGTCCTGACTTTC; D: .; size: .; J: TRBJ2-6; V: TRBV19
CDR3: CASSIRLRDRYNEQFF; DNA: TGTGCCAGCAGTATCCGCCTCCGGGACAGATACAATGAGCAGTTCTTC; D: TRBD1; size: few; J: TRBJ2-1; V: TRBV27
CDR3: CASSIQGSYEQYF; DNA: TGTGCCAGTAGCATACAGGGGTCCTACGAGCAGTACTTC; D: TRBD1; size: .; J: TRBJ2-7; V: TRBV19
CDR3: CASSLTTGNQPQHF; DNA: TGTGCCAGCAGTTTAACTACAGGGAATCAGCCCCAGCATTTT; D: .; size: .; J: TRBJ1-5; V: TRBV28
CDR3: CASSLAVNYGYTF; DNA: TGTGCCAGCAGCTTAGCCGTGAACTATGGCTACACCTTC; D: .; size: .; J: TRBJ1-2; V: TRBV7-2
CDR3: CASSPIFEVGGYEQYF; DNA: TGTGCCAGCTCACCCATCTTTGAGGTTGGGGGCTACGAGCAGTACTTC; D: .; size: .; J: TRBJ2-7; V: TRBV18
CDR3: CASSPAGNQPQHF; DNA: TGTGCCAGCTCTCCGGCGGGAAATCAGCCCCAGCATTTT; D: .; size: .; J: TRBJ1-5; V: TRBV18
CDR3: CASSLGTSLYNEQFF; DNA: TGTGCCAGCAGCTTAGGGACTAGTCTTTACAATGAGCAGTTCTTC; D: TRBD2; size: .; J: TRBJ2-1; V: TRBV7-8
CDR3: CASSVRIQETQYF; DNA: TGTGCCAGCAGTGTCAGAATCCAAGAGACCCAGTACTTC; D: .; size: .; J: TRBJ2-5; V: TRBV25-1
CDR3: CASSLRGWPEAFF; DNA: TGTGCCAGCAGCTTAAGGGGATGGCCTGAAGCTTTCTTT; D: .; size: .; J: TRBJ1-1; V: TRBV11-2
CDR3: CASSDGLYEQYF; DNA: TGTGCCAGCAGTGATGGCCTGTACGAGCAGTACTTC; D: .; size: .; J: TRBJ2-7; V: TRBV25-1
CDR3: CASSQDLTSDTDTQYF; DNA: TGCGCCAGCAGCCAAGATCTTACTAGCGACACAGATACGCAGTATTTT; D: TRBD2; size: .; J: TRBJ2-3; V: TRBV4-3
CDR3: CASSQRDRGATNEKLFF; DNA: TGCGCCAGCAGCCAACGGGACAGGGGCGCAACTAATGAAAAACTGTTTTTT; D: TRBD1; size: .; J: TRBJ1-4; V: TRBV4-1
CDR3: CASSPKWAEHSYEQYF; DNA: TGTGCCAGCAGCCCCAAATGGGCCGAACACTCCTACGAGCAGTACTTC; D: .; size: .; J: TRBJ2-7; V: TRBV7-2
CDR3: CSSSLPGQSSYEQYF; DNA: TGTTCCAGCAGCTTGCCGGGACAGAGCTCCTACGAGCAGTACTTC; D: TRBD1; size: .; J: TRBJ2-7; V: TRBV7-9
CDR3: CSVTGQGSGYTF; DNA: TGCAGCGTTACTGGACAGGGTTCAGGCTACACCTTC; D: TRBD1; size: .; J: TRBJ1-2; V: TRBV29-1
CDR3: CASSLGGDTEAFF; DNA: TGTGCCAGCAGCCTGGGGGGGGACACTGAAGCTTTCTTT; D: .; size: .; J: TRBJ1-1; V: TRBV28
CDR3: CASRLDRGPTF; DNA: TGTGCCAGCAGATTGGACAGGGGTCCCACCTTC; D: TRBD1; size: .; J: TRBJ1-2; V: TRBV6-1
CDR3: CASSDSTGGHNEQFF; DNA: TGTGCCAGCAGTGACTCGACGGGAGGGCACAATGAGCAGTTCTTC; D: TRBD2; size: .; J: TRBJ2-1; V: TRBV6-4
CDR3: CATQPGQGVGGYTF; DNA: TGTGCCACCCAACCGGGACAGGGGGTCGGAGGCTACACCTTC; D: TRBD1; size: .; J: TRBJ1-2; V: TRBV2